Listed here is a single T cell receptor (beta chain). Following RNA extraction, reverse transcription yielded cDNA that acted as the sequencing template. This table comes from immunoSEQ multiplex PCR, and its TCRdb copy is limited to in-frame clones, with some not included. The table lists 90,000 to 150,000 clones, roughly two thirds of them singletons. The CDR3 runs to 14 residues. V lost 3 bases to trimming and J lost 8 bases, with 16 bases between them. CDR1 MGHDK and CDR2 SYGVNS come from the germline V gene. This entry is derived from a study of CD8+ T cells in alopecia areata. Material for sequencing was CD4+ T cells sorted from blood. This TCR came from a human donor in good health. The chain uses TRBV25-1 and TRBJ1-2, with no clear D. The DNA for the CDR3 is TGTGCCAGCAGTGATTCCGGTGGGTTGGTGGGCTACACCTTC. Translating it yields CASSDSGGLVGYTF.